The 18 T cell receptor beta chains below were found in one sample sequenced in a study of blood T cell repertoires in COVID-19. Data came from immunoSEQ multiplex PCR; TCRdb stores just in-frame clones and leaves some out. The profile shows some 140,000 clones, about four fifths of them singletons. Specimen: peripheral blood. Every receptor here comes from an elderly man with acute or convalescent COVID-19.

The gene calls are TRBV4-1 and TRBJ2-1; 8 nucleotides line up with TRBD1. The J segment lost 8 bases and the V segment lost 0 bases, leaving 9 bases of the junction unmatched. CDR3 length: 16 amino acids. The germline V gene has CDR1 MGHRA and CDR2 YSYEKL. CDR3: CASSQEMFRGRDEQFF. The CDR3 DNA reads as TGCGCCAGCAGCCAAGAAATGTTCAGGGGGCGGGATGAGCAGTTCTTC.

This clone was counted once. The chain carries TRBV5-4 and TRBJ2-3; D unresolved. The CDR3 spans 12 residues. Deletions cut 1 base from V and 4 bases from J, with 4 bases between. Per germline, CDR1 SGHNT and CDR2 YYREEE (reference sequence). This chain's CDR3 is CASSLSADTQYF. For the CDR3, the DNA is TGTGCCAGCAGCTTGTCCGCAGATACGCAGTATTTT.

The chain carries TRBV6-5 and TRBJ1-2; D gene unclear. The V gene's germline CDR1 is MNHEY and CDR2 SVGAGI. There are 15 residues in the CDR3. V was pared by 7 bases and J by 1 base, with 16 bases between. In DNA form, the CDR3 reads TGTGCCAGCAAAAGCGGCGCAGGCCGTAACTATGGCTACACCTTC. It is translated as CASKSGAGRNYGYTF.

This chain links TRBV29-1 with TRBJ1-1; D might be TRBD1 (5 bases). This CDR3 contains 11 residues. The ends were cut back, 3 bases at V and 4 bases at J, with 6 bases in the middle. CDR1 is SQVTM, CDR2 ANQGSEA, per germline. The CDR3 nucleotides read TGCAGCGTTGACGACAGCACTGAAGCTTTCTTT. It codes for CSVDDSTEAFF.

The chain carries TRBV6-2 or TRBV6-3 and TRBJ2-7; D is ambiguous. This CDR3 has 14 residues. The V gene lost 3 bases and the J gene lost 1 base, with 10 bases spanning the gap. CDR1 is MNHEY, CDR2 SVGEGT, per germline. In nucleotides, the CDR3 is TGTGCCAGCAGTTATTTGGAGAGTTCCTACGAGCAGTACTTC. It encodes CASSYLESSYEQYF.

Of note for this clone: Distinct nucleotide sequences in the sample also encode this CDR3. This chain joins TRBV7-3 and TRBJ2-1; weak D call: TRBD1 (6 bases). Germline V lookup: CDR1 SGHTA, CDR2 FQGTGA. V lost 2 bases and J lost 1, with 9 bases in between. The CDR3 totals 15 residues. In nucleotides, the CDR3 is TGTGCCAGCAGCTTAGGGCAGGGGTCCTACAATGAGCAGTTCTTC. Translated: CASSLGQGSYNEQFF.

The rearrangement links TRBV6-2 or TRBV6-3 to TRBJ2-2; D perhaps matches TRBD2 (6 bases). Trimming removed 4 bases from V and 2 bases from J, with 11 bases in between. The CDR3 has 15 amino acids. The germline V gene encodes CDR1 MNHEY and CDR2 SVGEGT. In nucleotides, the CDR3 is TGTGCCAGCAGTTTAGGGGACTCAAACACCGGGGAGCTGTTTTTT. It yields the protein CASSLGDSNTGELFF.

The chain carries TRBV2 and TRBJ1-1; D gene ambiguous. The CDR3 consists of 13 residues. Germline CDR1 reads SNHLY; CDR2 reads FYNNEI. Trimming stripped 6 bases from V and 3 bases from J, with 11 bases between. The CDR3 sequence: CASSRMVYTEAFF. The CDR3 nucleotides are TGTGCCAGCAGCAGAATGGTATACACTGAAGCTTTCTTT.

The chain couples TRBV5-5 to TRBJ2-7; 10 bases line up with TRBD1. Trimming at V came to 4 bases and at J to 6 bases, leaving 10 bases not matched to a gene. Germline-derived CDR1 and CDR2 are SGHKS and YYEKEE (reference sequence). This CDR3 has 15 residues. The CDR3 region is CASSDLPGQGSEQYF. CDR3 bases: TGTGCCAGCAGCGACCTTCCGGGACAGGGGAGCGAGCAGTACTTC.

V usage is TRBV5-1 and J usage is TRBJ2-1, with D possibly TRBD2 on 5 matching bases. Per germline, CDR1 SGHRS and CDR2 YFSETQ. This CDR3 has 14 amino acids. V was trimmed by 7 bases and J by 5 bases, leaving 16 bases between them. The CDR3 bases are TGCGCCAGCGCCGAGGGAGCAACACACAATGAGCAGTTCTTC. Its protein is CASAEGATHNEQFF.

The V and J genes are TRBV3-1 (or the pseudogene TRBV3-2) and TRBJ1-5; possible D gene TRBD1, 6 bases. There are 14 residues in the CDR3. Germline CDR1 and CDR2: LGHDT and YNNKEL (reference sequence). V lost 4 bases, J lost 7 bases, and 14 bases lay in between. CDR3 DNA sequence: TGTGCCAGCAGCCCAGGGGCGTCGGTACAGCCCCAGCATTTT. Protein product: CASSPGASVQPQHF.

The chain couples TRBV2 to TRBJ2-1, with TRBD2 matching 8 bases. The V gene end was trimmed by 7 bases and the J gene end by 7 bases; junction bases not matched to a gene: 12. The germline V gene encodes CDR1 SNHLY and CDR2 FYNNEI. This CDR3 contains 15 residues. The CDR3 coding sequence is TGTGCCAGCACCACCCCGGGGGGGCTTGGTAATGAGCAGTTCTTC. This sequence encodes CASTTPGGLGNEQFF.

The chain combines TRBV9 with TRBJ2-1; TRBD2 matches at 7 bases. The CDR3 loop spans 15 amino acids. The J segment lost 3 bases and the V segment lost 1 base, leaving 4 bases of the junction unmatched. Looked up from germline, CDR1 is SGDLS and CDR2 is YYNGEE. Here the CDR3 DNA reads TGTGCCAGCAGCGTATTACGGGGGGACTACAATGAGCAGTTCTTC. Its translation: CASSVLRGDYNEQFF. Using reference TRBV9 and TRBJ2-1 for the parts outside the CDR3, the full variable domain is DSGVTQTPKHLITATGQRVTLRCSPRSGDLSVYWYQQSLDQGLQFLIQYYNGEERAKGNILERFSAQQFPDLHSELNLSSLELGDSALYFCASSVLRGDYNEQFFGPGTRLTVL.

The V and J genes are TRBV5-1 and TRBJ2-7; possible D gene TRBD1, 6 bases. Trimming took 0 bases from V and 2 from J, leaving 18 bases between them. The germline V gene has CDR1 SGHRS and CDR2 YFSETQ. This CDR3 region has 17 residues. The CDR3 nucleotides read TGCGCCAGCAGCTTGGTCCCGGCCGGGACACTAACCTACGAGCAGTACTTC. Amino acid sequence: CASSLVPAGTLTYEQYF.

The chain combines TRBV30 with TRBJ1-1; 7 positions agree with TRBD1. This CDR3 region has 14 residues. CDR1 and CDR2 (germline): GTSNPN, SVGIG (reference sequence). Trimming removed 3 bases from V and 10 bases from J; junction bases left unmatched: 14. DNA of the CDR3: TGTGCCTGGAGCGATGGGACAGCGACCGTCCGAGCTTTCTTT. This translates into CAWSDGTATVRAFF.

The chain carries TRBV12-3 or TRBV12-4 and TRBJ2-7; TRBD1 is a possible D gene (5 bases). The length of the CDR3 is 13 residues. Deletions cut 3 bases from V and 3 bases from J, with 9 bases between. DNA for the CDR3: TGTGCCAGCAGTTTGGGCAGGGTCTACGAGCAGTACTTC. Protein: CASSLGRVYEQYF.

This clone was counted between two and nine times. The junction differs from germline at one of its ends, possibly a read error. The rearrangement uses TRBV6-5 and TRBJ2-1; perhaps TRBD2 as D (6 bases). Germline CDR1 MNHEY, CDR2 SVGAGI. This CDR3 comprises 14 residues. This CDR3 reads CASRGTAFYHEQFF. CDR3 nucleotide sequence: TGTGCCAGCAGGGGGACTGCCTTCTACCATGAGCAGTTCTTC.

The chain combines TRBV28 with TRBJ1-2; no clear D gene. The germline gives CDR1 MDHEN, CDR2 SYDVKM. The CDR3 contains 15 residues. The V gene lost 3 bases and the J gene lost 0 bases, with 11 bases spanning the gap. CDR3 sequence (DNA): TGTGCCAGCAGTTTGCGGGCAACAGCTAACTATGGCTACACCTTC. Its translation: CASSLRATANYGYTF.